This is a list of T cell receptor beta chains from one sample in a study of blood T cell repertoires in COVID-19. The method was immunoSEQ multiplex PCR; TCRdb's version includes in-frame clones alone and lacks a portion of them. This sample carries approximately 320,000 clones, roughly 86% of them seen once, and the ten largest clones take over 8.5%. The sequencing input was peripheral blood. The source is a woman aged 30 to 39 with COVID-19, enrolled during active disease. CDR3s include the opening cysteine and the closing phenylalanine or tryptophan. Each record gives: D gene, clone size, V gene, J gene, CDR3 DNA, CDR3 protein. D genes are given only for firm matches. Not every row has a clone size; where given, it reads once, few, many or a size class.

>.|.|TRBV11-2|TRBJ1-4
TGTGCCAGCAGCACGTCTGCTAGAAGGGGCCTTGAAAAACTGTTTTTT
CASSTSARRGLEKLFF
>TRBD1|.|TRBV28|TRBJ1-2
TGTGCCAGCAGAACCGGGACAGGGTTCAATGGCTACACCTTC
CASRTGTGFNGYTF
>.|.|TRBV6-5|TRBJ2-4
TGTGCCAGCAGTTACTCGATTAGTAGCATTCAGTACTTC
CASSYSISSIQYF
>TRBD2|.|TRBV7-7|TRBJ2-5
TGTGCCAGCAGCTTATCTGGCGGGGGGCAAGAGACCCAGTACTTC
CASSLSGGGQETQYF
>.|.|TRBV28|TRBJ1-5
TGTGCCAGCAGTTTAGGACACCTCAATCAGCCCCAGCATTTT
CASSLGHLNQPQHF
>TRBD2|.|TRBV5-4|TRBJ2-2
TGTGCCAGCAGCCTCAGACTAGCGGGGGCCGGGGAGCTGTTTTTT
CASSLRLAGAGELFF
>TRBD2|.|TRBV23-1|TRBJ2-2
TGCGCCAGCCAGTGCGGCGGCAGCGGGGGGTCGAACACCGGGGAGCTGTTTTTT
CASQCGGSGGSNTGELFF
>TRBD2|.|TRBV6-2/TRBV6-3|TRBJ2-3
TGTGCCAGCAGCTCCCTGGCGGGGGAGAACACAGATACGCAGTATTTT
CASSSLAGENTDTQYF
>TRBD2|.|TRBV6-5|TRBJ2-5
TGTGCCAGCAGTCTTAGCGGGGGCCGGGAGACCCAGTACTTC
CASSLSGGRETQYF
>.|.|TRBV20-1|TRBJ2-7
TGCAGTGCTAGTGAACAATCCTACGAGCAGTACTTC
CSASEQSYEQYF
>.|.|TRBV5-1|TRBJ2-7
TGCGCCAGCTCCGGGGGACCCCACTACGAGCAGTACTTC
CASSGGPHYEQYF
>.|once|TRBV10-1|TRBJ2-5
TGCGCCAGCAGTGAGTCTTCGGGGACCCAGTACTTC
CASSESSGTQYF
>TRBD2|.|TRBV5-1|TRBJ2-7
TGCGCCAGCAGCTTGGCAGGCGGGGGGGCAGGGGAGCAGTACTTC
CASSLAGGGAGEQYF
>.|.|TRBV3-1/TRBV3-2|TRBJ1-2
TGTGCCAGCAGCCAACCCCCGGGAGGGGGTAGTTCGCGTGGCTACACCTTC
CASSQPPGGGSSRGYTF
>TRBD1|.|TRBV4-2|TRBJ2-5
TGTGCCAGCAGCCAGGGACAGGGGGCGGGAGAGACCCAGTACTTC
CASSQGQGAGETQYF
>.|.|TRBV28|TRBJ1-2
TGTGCCAGCAGTGGACACGTACCCTATGGCTACACCTTC
CASSGHVPYGYTF
>.|once|TRBV3-1/TRBV3-2|TRBJ1-6
TGTGCCAGCAGCCAAGGCCGGTTATTTAATTCACCCCTCCACTTT
CASSQGRLFNSPLHF
>.|once|TRBV29-1|TRBJ2-7
TGCAGCGTTGCCATGGGGCGTCCGGAGCAGTACTTC
CSVAMGRPEQYF
>.|.|TRBV6-1|TRBJ1-2
TGTGCCAGCAGTGAAGCGCCGACAGAGAACTATGGCTACACCTTC
CASSEAPTENYGYTF
>TRBD1|.|TRBV18|TRBJ1-4
TGTGCCAGCTCACCGACCGGACAGGGGGGGGCGGCTAATGAAAAACTGTTTTTT
CASSPTGQGGAANEKLFF
>TRBD2|.|TRBV2|TRBJ2-1
TGTGCCAGCAGTCTAGCGGGGACCTCCTACAATGAGCAGTTCTTC
CASSLAGTSYNEQFF
>TRBD2|.|TRBV5-1|TRBJ2-5
TGCGCCAGCAGCTTGGTACTAGGCCTAGCGGGACAAGAGACCCAGTACTTC
CASSLVLGLAGQETQYF
>TRBD2|.|TRBV30|TRBJ2-5
TGTGCCTGGAGTGTACTGAGGACTAGCGGGGGGTGGGAGACCCAGTACTTC
CAWSVLRTSGGWETQYF
>.|.|TRBV9|TRBJ2-2
TGTGCCAGCAGCTATATGAGGGGGGGCACCGGGGAGCTGTTTTTT
CASSYMRGGTGELFF
>TRBD1|.|TRBV28|TRBJ1-6
TGTGCCAGCAGCCCGGGACAGACTAATTCACCCCTCCACTTT
CASSPGQTNSPLHF
>.|.|TRBV12-3/TRBV12-4|TRBJ1-5
TGTGCCAGCAGTTTAAGGGGAAATCAGCCCCAGCATTTT
CASSLRGNQPQHF
>.|.|TRBV7-9|TRBJ1-6
TGTGCCAGCAGCCCGGGGAGGCAGTTTGGTAATTCACCCCTCCACTTT
CASSPGRQFGNSPLHF
>.|.|TRBV5-1|TRBJ1-1
TGCGCCAGCAGCTTCAGTGGCACTGAAGCTTTCTTT
CASSFSGTEAFF
>.|.|TRBV5-1|TRBJ2-3
TGCGCCAGCAGAGGGGACTCCACAGATACGCAGTATTTT
CASRGDSTDTQYF
>.|.|TRBV6-5|TRBJ2-3
TGTGCCAGCAGCATGGGACTTGGTACGCAGTATTTT
CASSMGLGTQYF